Reported below is one T cell receptor beta chain. Germline CDR1 and CDR2: SGHDN and FVKESK. V lost 6 bases and J lost 5, with 13 bases in between. The CDR3 is 13 residues long. This specimen belongs to a study of siplizumab effects on memory and regulatory T cells. Each sample contributed around 10^5 TCR templates to the assay. Sequencing was performed with immunoSEQ multiplex PCR; in TCRdb, only in-frame clones are kept and a portion is missing. The sample yields roughly 100,000 clones, about 93% seen once. V gene TRBV14 combines with J gene TRBJ2-5; D remains ambiguous. This receptor was obtained from a human donor in good health. The sample comprised non-Treg CD4+ T cells sorted from blood. Here the CDR3 reads CASRSLTGETQYF. The DNA for the CDR3 is TGTGCCAGCAGATCGCTAACCGGGGAGACCCAGTACTTC.